This TCR beta chain appears in the sequencing data of a study of blood T cell repertoires in COVID-19. Across the study: There were acute and convalescent COVID-19 samples, and they came from the United States, Italy and Spain.

The authors' processing: Reference gene primers were amplified, and this amplification served to estimate nucleated cell counts. Profiling relied on immunoSEQ multiplex PCR, and the TCRdb table lists in-frame clones only, not all of them. V and J calls and clone size are as listed in that table; D and trimming were resolved from the DNA. This table has approximately 110,000 clones, about nine tenths appearing once. The germline gives CDR1 LNHNV, CDR2 YYDKDF (reference sequence). This CDR3 contains 13 residues. J was trimmed by 6 bases and V by 4 bases; bases with no gene match: 3. The sequence came from a human donor in a cohort sampled during active COVID-19. The sequenced material came from peripheral blood. This chain uses TRBV15 with TRBJ2-1, with 7 bases fitting TRBD1. CDR3 loop: CATSTGTVNEQFF. CDR3 bases: TGTGCCACCAGCACCGGGACAGTCAATGAGCAGTTCTTC.